These 23 T cell receptor beta chains came from one sample sequenced in a study of CD8+ T cells in alopecia areata. Isolated RNA was reverse transcribed into cDNA used as the sequencing template. Produced via immunoSEQ multiplex PCR; TCRdb's table is partial and in-frame only. The sample contains under 300,000 clones, less than 80% of which appear only once. The source material was CD4+ T cells sorted from blood, sampled at week 0. The receptor source for this set is a human donor with alopecia areata.

V gene TRBV18 combines with J gene TRBJ1-6; D remains unclear. Trimming took 3 bases from V and 10 from J, leaving 10 bases between them. Germline-derived CDR1 and CDR2 are KGHSH and LQKENI. The CDR3 is made up of 13 amino acids. The CDR3 sequence is CASSPEKRSPLHF. The DNA for the CDR3 is TGTGCCAGCTCACCCGAGAAACGATCACCCCTCCACTTT.

Turning to this clone: Additional DNA sequences in this sample encode the identical CDR3. This chain uses TRBV7-2 with TRBJ2-3; D is unresolved. The CDR3 has 12 amino acids. V was clipped by 5 bases and J by 0 bases, with 3 bases between them. Germline V CDR1 and CDR2: SGHTA, FQGNSA. The CDR3 sequence is CASSPSTDTQYF. DNA for the CDR3: TGTGCCAGCAGCCCCAGCACAGATACGCAGTATTTT. Drawing the rest from reference TRBV7-2 and TRBJ2-3, the complete variable domain is GAGVSQSPSNKVTEKGKDVELRCDPISGHTALYWYRQSLGQGLEFLIYFQGNSAPDKSGLPSDRFSAERTGGSVSTLTIQRTQQEDSAVYLCASSPSTDTQYFGPGTRLTVL.

This chain links TRBV29-1 with TRBJ1-2, with a tentative D call TRBD1 (5 bases). The CDR3 extends over 10 amino acids. Germline values: CDR1 SQVTM, CDR2 ANQGSEA. Trimming took off 4 bases at V and 10 bases at J, with 10 bases between the two ends. This CDR3 is CSVGLGDYTF. The CDR3 region has the DNA TGCAGCGTTGGCCTAGGGGACTACACCTTC. Using reference TRBV29-1 and TRBJ1-2 for the parts outside the CDR3, the full variable domain is SAVISQKPSRDICQRGTSLTIQCQVDSQVTMMFWYRQQPGQSLTLIATANQGSEATYESGFVIDKFPISRPNLTFSTLTVSNMSPEDSSIYLCSVGLGDYTFGSGTRLTVV.

This clone was found a few times. The chain employs TRBV30 and TRBJ2-6, with TRBD1 matching 9 bases. The CDR3 length is 15 residues. The V and J ends lost 4 bases and 1 base, in that order; junction bases with no gene match: 2. CDR1 and CDR2 (germline): GTSNPN, SVGIG (reference sequence). The CDR3 here is CAWKQGASGANVLTF. The CDR3, as DNA: TGTGCCTGGAAACAGGGGGCGTCTGGGGCCAACGTCCTGACTTTC.

The V call is TRBV5-8, the J call TRBJ1-2; 9 bases match TRBD1. Germline-derived CDR1 and CDR2 are SGHTS and YDEGEE. Trimming cost V 4 bases and J 8 bases; bases outside gene matches: 6. This CDR3 has 13 residues. In DNA form, the CDR3 reads TGTGCCAGCAGCCGGGACAGGGACATAGGCTACACCTTC. It encodes CASSRDRDIGYTF.

The chain has TRBV5-6 and TRBJ2-7, with no clear D. The V gene lost 2 bases and the J gene lost 0 bases, with 12 bases spanning the gap. The CDR3 consists of 15 residues. CDR1 and CDR2 (germline): SGHDT, YYEEEE. DNA for the CDR3: TGTGCCAGCAGCTTTATGGTAATCGGCTCCTACGAGCAGTACTTC. Protein: CASSFMVIGSYEQYF.

The chain is built from TRBV15 and TRBJ1-6; D perhaps matches TRBD1 (5 bases). In germline, CDR1 is LNHNV, CDR2 YYDKDF (reference sequence). The CDR3 loop spans 15 amino acids. V gave up 4 bases and J gave up 8 bases, with 15 bases separating them. The CDR3, as DNA: TGTGCCACCAGCAACGACGGGGCTACGGATTCACCCCTCCACTTT. It is translated as CATSNDGATDSPLHF.

Only one count was recorded for this clone. The gene calls are TRBV30 and TRBJ2-1; TRBD1 matches 8 bases. This CDR3 has 17 residues. Trimming took 0 bases from V and 8 from J; bases not matched to a gene: 15. CDR1 and CDR2 from the germline V gene are GTSNPN and SVGIG (reference sequence). CDR3 sequence reads: CAWSVAPGTGGLDEQFF. The CDR3 DNA sequence: TGTGCCTGGAGTGTGGCGCCCGGGACAGGCGGCCTTGATGAGCAGTTCTTC.

There are a few counts of this clone. V gene TRBV13 combines with J gene TRBJ2-7; possibly TRBD2 for D (6 bases). CDR1 is PRHDT, CDR2 FYEKMQ, per germline (reference sequence). The V end was cut by 5 bases, the J end by 2 bases, with 10 bases between. This CDR3 contains 13 residues. The CDR3 sequence is CASSPRRAYEQYF. CDR3 in DNA: TGTGCCAGCAGCCCCCGGAGGGCCTACGAGCAGTACTTC. Drawing the rest from reference TRBV13 and TRBJ2-7, the complete variable domain is AAGVIQSPRHLIKEKRETATLKCYPIPRHDTVYWYQQGPGQDPQFLISFYEKMQSDKGSIPDRFSAQQFSDYHSELNMSSLELGDSALYFCASSPRRAYEQYFGPGTRLTVT.

This clone appeared once. J is TRBJ2-1 and V is TRBV29-1; no clear D gene. The CDR3 loop spans 12 amino acids. Trimming stripped 4 bases from V and 4 bases from J, with 8 bases between. Germline V CDR1 and CDR2: SQVTM, ANQGSEA. The CDR3 sequence: CSVARPYNEQFF. The CDR3 DNA reads TGCAGCGTTGCCAGGCCGTACAATGAGCAGTTCTTC.

This clone was seen once. The chain couples TRBV6-5 to TRBJ1-2, with 10 nucleotides matching TRBD1. This CDR3 region has 14 residues. J was trimmed by 3 bases and V by 6 bases; bases with no gene match: 4. Germline assignment: CDR1 MNHEY and CDR2 SVGAGI. CDR3 sequence: CASRTGGSYYGYTF. The CDR3 nucleotides read TGTGCCAGCAGGACAGGGGGCTCTTACTATGGCTACACCTTC.

V usage is TRBV5-6 and J usage is TRBJ2-1; 10 nucleotides line up with TRBD2. CDR3 length equals 17 residues. The J segment lost 7 bases and the V segment lost 0 bases, leaving 10 bases of the junction unmatched. CDR1 and CDR2 (germline): SGHDT, YYEEEE. The CDR3 loop reads CASSLVRTSGLRNEQFF. Written as DNA, the CDR3 is TGTGCCAGCAGCTTGGTCCGGACTAGCGGATTACGGAATGAGCAGTTCTTC.

J is TRBJ1-1 and V is TRBV30; D gene unclear. Deletions cut 0 bases from V and 2 bases from J, with 7 bases between. This CDR3 has 13 residues. Germline assignment: CDR1 GTSNPN and CDR2 SVGIG (reference sequence). CDR3 sequence reads: CAWSVQTNTEAFF. The CDR3 DNA is TGTGCCTGGAGTGTACAGACCAACACTGAAGCTTTCTTT.

The J gene is TRBJ1-6, the V gene TRBV5-1, with a tentative D call TRBD1 (5 bases). CDR3 length equals 15 residues. The germline V gene encodes CDR1 SGHRS and CDR2 YFSETQ. Trimming took 0 bases from V and 7 from J, leaving 11 bases between them. Here the CDR3 reads CASSLGQGNNSPLHF. CDR3 coding DNA: TGCGCCAGCAGCTTGGGGCAGGGTAACAATTCACCCCTCCACTTT.

This clone was detected only a few times. The gene calls are TRBV5-4 and TRBJ2-3; 8 bases match TRBD1. The ends lost 0 bases at V and 10 bases at J; junction bases unmatched: 4. Germline CDR1 is SGHNT and CDR2 is YYREEE (reference sequence). The CDR3 is 13 amino acids. For the CDR3, the DNA is TGTGCCAGCAGCTTGGCCGGACAGGGCGCGCAGTATTTT. Translation: CASSLAGQGAQYF.

The chain joins TRBV4-3 to TRBJ1-5; 10 nucleotides match TRBD1. This CDR3 has 17 residues. The V and J ends lost 3 bases and 2 bases, in that order; junction bases with no gene match: 7. Germline V gene data show CDR1 as LGHNA and CDR2 as YSLEER. The CDR3 DNA is TGCGCCAGCAGCCAGGGACCAGGGACAGGGGGCAATCAGCCCCAGCATTTT. It encodes CASSQGPGTGGNQPQHF.

This rearrangement joins TRBV7-9 to TRBJ1-6; weak D call: TRBD1 (5 bases). The CDR3 is made up of 14 amino acids. Germline CDR1 SEHNR, CDR2 FQNEAQ (reference sequence). The V end was cut by 2 bases, the J end by 10 bases, with 12 bases between. The CDR3 nucleotides are TGTGCCAGCAGCTTATTGGGGGTCAACTCACCCCTCCACTTT. Translating gives CASSLLGVNSPLHF.

This clone was counted a few times. The chain uses TRBV30 and TRBJ2-5; 11 bases map to TRBD1. J lost 1 base, V lost 2 bases, and 15 bases had no gene match. CDR3 length: 19 amino acids. In germline, CDR1 is GTSNPN, CDR2 SVGIG (reference sequence). The CDR3 protein is CAWSSWAGQGVKGQETQYF. The CDR3 DNA follows: TGTGCCTGGAGTAGTTGGGCGGGACAGGGGGTTAAAGGCCAAGAGACCCAGTACTTC.

This clone was seen only once. V is TRBV15 and J is TRBJ2-6, with D possibly TRBD1 on 6 matching bases. CDR3 size: 16 residues. Germline V gene sequence: CDR1 LNHNV, CDR2 YYDKDF (reference sequence). Trimming removed 5 bases from V and 1 base from J, with 12 bases in between. The CDR3: CATSESQGSGANVLTF. CDR3 DNA: TGTGCCACCAGCGAGTCGCAGGGGTCTGGGGCCAACGTCCTGACTTTC.

This clone has only a few counts. V gene TRBV5-8 combines with J gene TRBJ1-6, with 8 bases lining up with TRBD1. J lost 10 bases, V lost 4 bases, and 10 bases had no gene match. Germline CDR1 reads SGHTS; CDR2 reads YDEGEE. The CDR3 extends over 15 amino acids. The CDR3 DNA reads TGTGCCAGCAGCGTTCGGACAGGGTTTAGCTCACCCCTCCACTTT. The encoded protein is CASSVRTGFSSPLHF.

The J gene is TRBJ2-1, the V gene TRBV29-1; no clear D gene. CDR1 and CDR2 (germline): SQVTM, ANQGSEA. This CDR3 spans 12 amino acids. V lost 3 bases and J lost 2, with 5 bases in between. CDR3 coding DNA: TGCAGCGTTGATCGGGCCTACAATGAGCAGTTCTTC. It encodes CSVDRAYNEQFF.

In its sample, this clone was seen once. J is TRBJ2-7 and V is TRBV30; D tentatively fits TRBD1 or TRBD2 (6 bases each). V lost 7 bases, J lost 3 bases, and 10 bases lay in between. The CDR3 sequence is 11 residues long. Per the germline V gene, CDR1 is GTSNPN and CDR2 is SVGIG (reference sequence). The CDR3 loop is CASEGGYEQYF. The CDR3 nucleotides are TGTGCCTCTGAGGGGGGCTACGAGCAGTACTTC.

The V and J genes are TRBV7-9 and TRBJ2-1, with 7 positions matching TRBD1. The CDR3 has 15 residues. V lost 5 bases to trimming and J lost 8 bases; unmatched junction nucleotides: 12. The germline CDR1 and CDR2 sequences are SEHNR and FQNEAQ (reference sequence). The CDR3 reads CASSRTGSVSDEQFF. CDR3 nucleotide sequence: TGTGCCAGCAGCCGGACAGGCTCAGTGAGCGATGAGCAGTTCTTC.